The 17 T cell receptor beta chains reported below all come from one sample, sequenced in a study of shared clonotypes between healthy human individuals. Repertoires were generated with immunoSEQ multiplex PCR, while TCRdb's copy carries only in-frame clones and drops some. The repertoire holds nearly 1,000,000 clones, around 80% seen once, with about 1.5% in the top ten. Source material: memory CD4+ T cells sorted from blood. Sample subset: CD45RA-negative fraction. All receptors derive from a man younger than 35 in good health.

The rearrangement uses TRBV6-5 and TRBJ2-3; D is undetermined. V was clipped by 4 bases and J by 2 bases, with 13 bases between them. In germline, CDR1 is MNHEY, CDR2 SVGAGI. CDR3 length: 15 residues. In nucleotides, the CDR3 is TGTGCCAGCAGTTTATCCTCAGTGTACACAGATACGCAGTATTTT. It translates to CASSLSSVYTDTQYF.

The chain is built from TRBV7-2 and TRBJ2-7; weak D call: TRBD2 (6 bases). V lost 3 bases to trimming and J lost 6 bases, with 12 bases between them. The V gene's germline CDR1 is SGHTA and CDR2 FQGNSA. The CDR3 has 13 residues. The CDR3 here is CASSFGGIGEQYF. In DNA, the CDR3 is TGTGCCAGCAGCTTTGGCGGGATTGGCGAGCAGTACTTC.

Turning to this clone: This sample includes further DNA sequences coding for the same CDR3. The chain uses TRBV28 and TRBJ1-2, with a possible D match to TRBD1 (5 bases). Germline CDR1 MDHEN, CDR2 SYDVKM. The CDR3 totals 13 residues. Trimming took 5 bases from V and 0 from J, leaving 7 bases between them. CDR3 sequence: CASSGGANYGYTF. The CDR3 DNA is TGTGCCAGCAGTGGGGGGGCTAACTATGGCTACACCTTC.

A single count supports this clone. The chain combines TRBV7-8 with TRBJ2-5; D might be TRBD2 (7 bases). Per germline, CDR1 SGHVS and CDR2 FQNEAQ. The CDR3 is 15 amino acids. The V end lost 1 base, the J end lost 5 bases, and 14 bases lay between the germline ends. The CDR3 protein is CASSLGQGGAETQYF. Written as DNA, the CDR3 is TGTGCCAGCAGCTTAGGTCAAGGGGGGGCGGAGACCCAGTACTTC. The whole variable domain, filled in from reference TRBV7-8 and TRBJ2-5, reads GAGVSQSPRYKVAKRGQDVALRCDPISGHVSLFWYQQALGQGPEFLTYFQNEAQLDKSGLPSDRFFAERPEGSVSTLKIQRTQQEDSAVYLCASSLGQGGAETQYFGPGTRLLVL.

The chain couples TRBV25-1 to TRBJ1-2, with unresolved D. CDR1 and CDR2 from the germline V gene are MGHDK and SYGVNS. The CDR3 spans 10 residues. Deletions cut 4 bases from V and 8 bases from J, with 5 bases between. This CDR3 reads CASSADGYTF. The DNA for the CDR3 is TGTGCCAGCAGTGCGGACGGCTACACCTTC.

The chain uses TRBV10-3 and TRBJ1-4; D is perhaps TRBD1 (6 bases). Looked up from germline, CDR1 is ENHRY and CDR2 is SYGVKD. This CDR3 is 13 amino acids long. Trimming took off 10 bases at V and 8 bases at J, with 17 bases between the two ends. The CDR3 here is CATKEGVGEKLFF. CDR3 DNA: TGTGCCACCAAGGAGGGGGTAGGAGAAAAACTGTTTTTT.

The CDR3 reads CAISETSGYDEQFF. CDR3 DNA: TGTGCCATCAGTGAAACTAGCGGGTACGATGAGCAGTTCTTC. The V gene is TRBV10-3, the J gene TRBJ2-1, with 9 bases that match TRBD2. The germline CDR1 and CDR2 sequences are ENHRY and SYGVKD. The J segment lost 8 bases and the V segment lost 3 bases, leaving 5 bases of the junction unmatched. The CDR3 has 14 residues.

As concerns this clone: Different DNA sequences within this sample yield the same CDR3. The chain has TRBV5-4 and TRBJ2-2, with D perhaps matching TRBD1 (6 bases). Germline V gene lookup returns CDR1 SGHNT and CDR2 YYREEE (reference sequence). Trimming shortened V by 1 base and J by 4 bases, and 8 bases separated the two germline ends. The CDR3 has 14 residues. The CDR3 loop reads CASSLTGSTGELFF. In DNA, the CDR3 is TGTGCCAGCAGCTTGACAGGGAGCACCGGGGAGCTGTTTTTT.

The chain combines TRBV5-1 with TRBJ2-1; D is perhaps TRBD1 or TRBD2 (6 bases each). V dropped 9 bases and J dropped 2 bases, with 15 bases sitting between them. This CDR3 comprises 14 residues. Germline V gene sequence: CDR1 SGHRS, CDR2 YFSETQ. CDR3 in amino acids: CATSEGGTYNEQFF. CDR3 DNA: TGCGCCACGTCGGAGGGGGGTACCTACAATGAGCAGTTCTTC.

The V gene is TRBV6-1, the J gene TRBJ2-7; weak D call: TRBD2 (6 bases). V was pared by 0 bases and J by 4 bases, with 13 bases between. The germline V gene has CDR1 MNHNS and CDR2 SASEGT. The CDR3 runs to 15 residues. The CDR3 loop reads CASSEAGTVSYEQYF. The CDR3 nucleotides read TGTGCCAGCAGTGAAGCCGGGACTGTTTCTTACGAGCAGTACTTC.

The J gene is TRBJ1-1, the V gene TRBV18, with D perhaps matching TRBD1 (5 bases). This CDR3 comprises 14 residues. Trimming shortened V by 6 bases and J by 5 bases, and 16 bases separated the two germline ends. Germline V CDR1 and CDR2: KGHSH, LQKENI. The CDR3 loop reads CASSRGHPITEAFF. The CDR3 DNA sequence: TGTGCCAGCTCTCGAGGACACCCGATTACTGAAGCTTTCTTT.

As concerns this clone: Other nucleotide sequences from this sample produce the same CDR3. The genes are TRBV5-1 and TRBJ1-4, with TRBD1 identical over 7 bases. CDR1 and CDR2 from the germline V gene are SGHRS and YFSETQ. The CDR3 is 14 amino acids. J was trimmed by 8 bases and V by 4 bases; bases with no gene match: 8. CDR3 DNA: TGCGCCAGCAGCCTAGGGGGCTCCGGGGAAAAACTGTTTTTT. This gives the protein CASSLGGSGEKLFF.

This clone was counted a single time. DNA for the CDR3: TGTGCCAGCTCATACACCAATCAGCCCCAGCATTTT. It is translated as CASSYTNQPQHF. The chain joins TRBV18 to TRBJ1-5; D gene uncertain. The V end was cut by 5 bases, the J end by 3 bases, with 5 bases between. The CDR3 sequence is 12 residues long. CDR1 is KGHSH, CDR2 LQKENI, per germline.

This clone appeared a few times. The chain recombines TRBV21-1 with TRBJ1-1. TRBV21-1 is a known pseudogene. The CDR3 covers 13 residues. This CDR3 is CASSIGENTEAFF. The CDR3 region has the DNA TGTGCCAGCAGCATTGGGGAGAACACTGAAGCTTTCTTT.

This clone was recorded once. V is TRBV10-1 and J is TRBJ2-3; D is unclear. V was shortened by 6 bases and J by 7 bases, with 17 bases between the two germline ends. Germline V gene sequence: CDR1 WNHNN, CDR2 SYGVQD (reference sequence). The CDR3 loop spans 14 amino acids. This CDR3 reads CASSGGLGRNTQYF. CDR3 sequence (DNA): TGCGCCAGCAGCGGTGGGTTAGGCCGGAATACGCAGTATTTT.

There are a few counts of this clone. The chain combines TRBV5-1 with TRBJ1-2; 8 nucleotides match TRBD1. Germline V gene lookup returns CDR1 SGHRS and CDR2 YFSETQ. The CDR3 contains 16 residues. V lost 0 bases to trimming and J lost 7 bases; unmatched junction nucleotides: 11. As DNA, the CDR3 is TGCGCCAGCAGCTTGGACCCCGACAGGGGATCTCTTGGCTACACCTTC. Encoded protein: CASSLDPDRGSLGYTF.

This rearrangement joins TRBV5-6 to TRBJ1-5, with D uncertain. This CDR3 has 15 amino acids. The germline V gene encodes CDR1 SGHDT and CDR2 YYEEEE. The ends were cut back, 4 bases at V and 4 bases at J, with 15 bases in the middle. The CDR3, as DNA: TGTGCCAGCAGCCCTCGAGGGAAGGATAATCAGCCCCAGCATTTT. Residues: CASSPRGKDNQPQHF.